This TCR beta chain came from a study of metastatic and nonmetastatic thyroid tumors. Study as a whole: The study looked at repertoires side by side in blood and in tumor or nodule tissue from malignant and benign thyroid patients.

Germline-derived CDR1 and CDR2 are MDHEN and SYDVKM. V lost 2 bases and J 2 bases, leaving 9 bases between the germline ends. The CDR3 loop spans 14 amino acids. No treatment of any kind had been given to any patient before thyroid surgery. MiXCR reprocessed the PCR reads for TCRdb. The table has approximately 20,000 clones, 30% to 35% seen once. The table lists this clone with a few counts. The genes are TRBV28 and TRBJ2-5; D is uncertain. Material: adjacent normal tissue. This TCR was recovered from a female donor with papillary thyroid cancer or a benign thyroid nodule (not recorded which). Some clones in this sample may be carry-over from other donors' samples. DNA of the CDR3: TGTGCCAGCAGTTTAGCCACACAGCAAGAGACCCAGTACTTC. As protein: CASSLATQQETQYF.